Following are 29 T cell receptor beta chains from one sample sequenced in a study of beta chain features in type 1 diabetes. General study results and limits: TCRB CDR3 length was moderately but significantly reduced in all four CD4+ subsets of Type 1 diabetes patients.

The isolated RNA, all of it, was reverse transcribed, so expressed TCRB transcripts were what got sequenced. Some clones are missing from TCRdb's copy, which holds only in-frame ones; the method was immunoSEQ multiplex PCR. The repertoire holds about 700,000 clones, with around 15% as singletons. These TCRs' antigens remain unknown. The specimen was naive CD4+ T cells from blood. Receptor source: a man between 18 and 35 years old with type 1 diabetes.

The rearrangement joins TRBV2 to TRBJ2-5; unclear D gene. Trimming took 7 bases from V and 3 from J, leaving 9 bases between them. The CDR3 contains 12 residues. The germline V gene encodes CDR1 SNHLY and CDR2 FYNNEI. This CDR3 reads CASNPDEETQYF. Written as DNA, the CDR3 is TGTGCCAGCAACCCAGACGAAGAGACCCAGTACTTC.

The J gene is TRBJ2-1, the V gene TRBV16; 9 positions match TRBD2. J was trimmed by 8 bases and V by 8 bases; bases with no gene match: 4. Germline CDR1 reads KGHSY; CDR2 reads FQNENV. The CDR3 has 12 amino acids. CDR3 protein: CASWTSADEQFF. CDR3 nucleotide sequence: TGTGCCAGCTGGACTAGCGCGGATGAGCAGTTCTTC.

V usage is TRBV20-1 and J usage is TRBJ1-5, with 10 bases that match TRBD1. CDR1 is DFQATT, CDR2 SNEGSKA, per germline (reference sequence). Trimming cost V 6 bases and J 13 bases; bases outside gene matches: 6. The CDR3 contains 11 residues. The CDR3 loop is CSAGTGVSQHF. As DNA, the CDR3 is TGCAGTGCCGGGACAGGGGTTTCACAGCATTTT.

This clone was seen only a few times. Other nucleotide sequences in the sample specify the same CDR3. This rearrangement joins TRBV30 to TRBJ1-1, with TRBD1 identical over 7 bases. The ends lost 0 bases at V and 0 bases at J; junction bases unmatched: 1. The CDR3 consists of 14 residues. Germline V lookup: CDR1 GTSNPN, CDR2 SVGIG (reference sequence). The CDR3 nucleotides read TGTGCCTGGAGTGTGGGGACAGTGAACACTGAAGCTTTCTTT. Translating it yields CAWSVGTVNTEAFF.

About this clone itself: Other DNA sequences in the sample encode the same CDR3. The rearrangement links TRBV28 to TRBJ2-6, with 9 bases that match TRBD1. CDR1 and CDR2 (germline): MDHEN, SYDVKM. V trimming: 8 bases; J trimming: 2 bases; junction bases outside the gene matches: 7. This CDR3 is built from 16 residues. CDR3 DNA sequence: TGTGCCAGCGGGCGGACAGGGGATCCTGGGGCCAACGTCCTGACTTTC. Its protein is CASGRTGDPGANVLTF.

The chain couples TRBV7-9 to TRBJ1-5, with a weak D call TRBD1 (5 bases). V shed 4 bases and J shed 1 base, with 17 bases lying between them. The germline gives CDR1 SEHNR, CDR2 FQNEAQ (reference sequence). This CDR3 has 17 amino acids. CDR3 sequence (DNA): TGTGCCAGCAGCTCCGGGACCCAGGGTGGGAGCAATCAGCCCCAGCATTTT. Translating it yields CASSSGTQGGSNQPQHF.

This rearrangement joins TRBV10-3 to TRBJ2-3, with D uncertain. Germline V gives CDR1 ENHRY, CDR2 SYGVKD. The CDR3 is 11 amino acids. V was shortened by 6 bases and J by 6 bases, with 7 bases between the two germline ends. CDR3 region: CAISDSDTQYF. CDR3 nucleotides: TGTGCCATCAGCGATTCGGATACGCAGTATTTT.

This chain joins TRBV30 and TRBJ1-1; D is ambiguous. From germline, CDR1 is GTSNPN and CDR2 SVGIG (reference sequence). The CDR3 consists of 18 residues. V shed 0 bases and J shed 0 bases, with 20 bases lying between them. The CDR3 protein is CAWSVRPSMTMVNTEAFF. As DNA, the CDR3 is TGTGCCTGGAGTGTACGGCCTTCGATGACAATGGTGAACACTGAAGCTTTCTTT.

The CDR3, as DNA: TGTGCCAGCAGCAGAAGAAACTATGGCTACACCTTC. Amino acids: CASSRRNYGYTF. The chain employs TRBV7-9 and TRBJ1-2; no definite D call. The V end was cut by 5 bases, the J end by 2 bases, with 6 bases between. Germline V gene data show CDR1 as SEHNR and CDR2 as FQNEAQ (reference sequence). CDR3 size: 12 residues.

As regards this clone: Different DNA sequences within this sample yield the same CDR3. V usage is TRBV7-2 and J usage is TRBJ1-5; TRBD1 agrees at 7 bases. The CDR3 covers 16 residues. Germline loops: CDR1 SGHTA, CDR2 FQGNSA. The junction had 7 bases not matched to a gene; V was cut back by 1 base and J by 4 bases. This CDR3 is CASSLGGGGGNQPQHF. CDR3 bases: TGTGCCAGCAGCTTAGGAGGGGGCGGTGGAAATCAGCCCCAGCATTTT.

The chain links TRBV27 to TRBJ1-6; 7 bases match TRBD1. In germline, CDR1 is MNHEY, CDR2 SMNVEV (reference sequence). This CDR3 is 14 amino acids long. J gave up 2 bases and V 9 bases, and 4 bases lay outside the gene matches. The CDR3 reads CARTTGTYNSPLHF. The CDR3 DNA follows: TGTGCCAGAACGACAGGGACCTATAATTCACCCCTCCACTTT.

The CDR3 is CASSQALRTGTTTNEKLFF. The CDR3 nucleotides read TGCGCCAGCAGCCAAGCCTTGAGAACAGGGACTACAACTAATGAAAAACTGTTTTTT. The chain uses TRBV4-1 and TRBJ1-4, with a weak D call TRBD1 (6 bases). There are 19 residues in the CDR3. Germline CDR1 reads MGHRA; CDR2 reads YSYEKL. Trimming took 1 base from V and 0 from J, leaving 18 bases between them.

In its sample, this clone was seen a few times. The chain uses TRBV28 and TRBJ2-7, with a tentative D call TRBD1 (6 bases). CDR1 is MDHEN and CDR2 is SYDVKM in the germline V gene. CDR3 length equals 15 residues. Trimming cost V 4 bases and J 2 bases, with 15 bases left between them. CDR3 amino acids: CASSSGTTEAYEQYF. As DNA, the CDR3 is TGTGCCAGCAGTTCCGGGACAACGGAGGCCTACGAGCAGTACTTC.

J is TRBJ2-5 and V is TRBV19; 9 bases agree with TRBD1. V was clipped by 9 bases and J by 0 bases; unmatched bases: 8. Germline V gene lookup returns CDR1 LNHDA and CDR2 SQIVND (reference sequence). This CDR3 comprises 15 residues. The CDR3 here is CASGRTGDNQETQYF. The CDR3, as DNA: TGTGCCAGCGGGAGGACAGGGGATAACCAAGAGACCCAGTACTTC.

The rearrangement joins TRBV7-9 to TRBJ1-5, with D perhaps TRBD1 (6 bases). Per germline, CDR1 SEHNR and CDR2 FQNEAQ (reference sequence). This CDR3 is 15 amino acids long. V lost 5 bases and J 0 bases, leaving 11 bases between the germline ends. DNA for the CDR3: TGTGCCAGCAGCCCCAAGGGGGGTAGCAATCAGCCCCAGCATTTT. Its translation is CASSPKGGSNQPQHF.

This clone showed up just a few times. The rearrangement links TRBV5-4 to TRBJ1-2, with 9 nucleotides matching TRBD1. The germline V gene has CDR1 SGHNT and CDR2 YYREEE (reference sequence). CDR3 size: 14 residues. Trimming cost V 2 bases and J 4 bases; bases outside gene matches: 3. The CDR3 here is CASSFGGQGYGYTF. The CDR3 coding sequence is TGTGCCAGCAGCTTCGGGGGACAGGGCTATGGCTACACCTTC.

The genes are TRBV28 and TRBJ1-1; 8 positions match TRBD1. There are 15 residues in the CDR3. Germline CDR1 MDHEN, CDR2 SYDVKM. J lost 1 base, V lost 3 bases, and 4 bases had no gene match. The CDR3 spells CASSFPGTGNTEAFF. The DNA of the CDR3 is TGTGCCAGCAGTTTCCCCGGGACAGGGAACACTGAAGCTTTCTTT. The whole variable domain, remainder taken from reference TRBV28 and TRBJ1-1, is DVKVTQSSRYLVKRTGEKVFLECVQDMDHENMFWYRQDPGLGLRLIYFSYDVKMKEKGDIPEGYSVSREKKERFSLILESASTNQTSMYLCASSFPGTGNTEAFFGQGTRLTVV.

The CDR3 region has the DNA TGTGCCAGCAGCTTTGTTGTGACCAGAGGTGGAAACACCATATATTTT. Translating gives CASSFVVTRGGNTIYF. J is TRBJ1-3 and V is TRBV7-2; D not certain. V shed 3 bases and J shed 3 bases, with 15 bases lying between them. Germline V CDR1 and CDR2: SGHTA, FQGNSA. The CDR3 totals 16 residues.

V and J are TRBV29-1 and TRBJ2-7, with D possibly being TRBD2 (6 bases). The CDR3 consists of 14 residues. The germline gives CDR1 SQVTM, CDR2 ANQGSEA. V lost 6 bases and J lost 3, with 18 bases in between. The DNA for the CDR3 is TGCAGCGTCCTGCAAGGTGGGACTTTCTACGAGCAGTACTTC. It specifies CSVLQGGTFYEQYF.

The chain joins TRBV2 to TRBJ1-5; D unclear. This CDR3 is built from 15 residues. Trimming cost V 3 bases and J 0 bases, with 9 bases left between them. Germline assignment: CDR1 SNHLY and CDR2 FYNNEI. The CDR3 DNA reads as TGTGCCAGCAGTGAGTTGGGTACTAGCAATCAGCCCCAGCATTTT. It codes for CASSELGTSNQPQHF.

This sequence joins TRBV9 and TRBJ1-6; 9 nucleotides align to TRBD1. CDR1 is SGDLS and CDR2 is YYNGEE in the germline V gene. The V and J ends lost 0 bases and 10 bases, in that order; junction bases with no gene match: 2. The CDR3 is made up of 14 amino acids. CDR3 nucleotide sequence: TGTGCCAGCAGCGTAGGGGACAGGGCGTCACCCCTCCACTTT. Translation gives CASSVGDRASPLHF.

The chain couples TRBV30 to TRBJ1-1; D is uncertain. CDR1 GTSNPN and CDR2 SVGIG come from the germline V gene (reference sequence). Trimming stripped 0 bases from V and 9 bases from J, with 14 bases between. The CDR3 runs 13 residues. The CDR3 nucleotides are TGTGCCTGGAGTGTAGGAATAGGTCCGAAAGCTTTCTTT. This gives the protein CAWSVGIGPKAFF.

This sequence joins TRBV6-5 and TRBJ1-2; no reliable D call. There are 16 residues in the CDR3. Trimming removed 4 bases at V and 3 bases at J, with 18 bases between. CDR1 and CDR2 from the germline V gene are MNHEY and SVGAGI. In DNA form, the CDR3 reads TGTGCCAGCAGTTTCTCACACAGCGTCGGGGACTATGGCTACACCTTC. Its protein product is CASSFSHSVGDYGYTF.

This clone has more than one count but fewer than ten. This sequence joins TRBV7-9 and TRBJ2-1, with 8 bases fitting TRBD1. Per germline, CDR1 SEHNR and CDR2 FQNEAQ (reference sequence). Trimming cost V 2 bases and J 4 bases; bases outside gene matches: 7. The CDR3 contains 16 residues. The CDR3 DNA is TGTGCCAGCAGCTTATGGCAGGGGGCAACTTACAATGAGCAGTTCTTC. This encodes CASSLWQGATYNEQFF.

This clone showed up just a few times. This sequence joins TRBV9 and TRBJ2-7; tentatively, D is TRBD1 (5 bases). There are 15 residues in the CDR3. Deletions cut 2 bases from V and 2 bases from J, with 14 bases between. Germline CDR1 is SGDLS and CDR2 is YYNGEE. CDR3 DNA sequence: TGTGCCAGCAGCGTCCAGGACAACAACGCCTACGAGCAGTACTTC. Protein sequence: CASSVQDNNAYEQYF.

The chain couples TRBV18 to TRBJ2-3; perhaps TRBD1 as D (6 bases). Germline CDR1 KGHSH, CDR2 LQKENI. The V and J ends lost 1 base and 1 base respectively, with 9 bases between them. The CDR3 runs 15 residues. In DNA, the CDR3 is TGTGCCAGCTCACCACAGAGACAGGGCACAGATACGCAGTATTTT. Translated: CASSPQRQGTDTQYF.

This rearrangement joins TRBV7-3 to TRBJ1-6; perhaps TRBD1 as D (6 bases). The CDR3 has 15 amino acids. The germline V and J ends were trimmed by 1 base and 8 bases, with 12 bases remaining between them. The V gene's germline CDR1 is SGHTA and CDR2 FQGTGA. This chain's CDR3 is CASSLNAGAHSPLHF. CDR3 DNA: TGTGCCAGCAGCTTAAACGCAGGGGCCCATTCACCCCTCCACTTT.

This clone was counted a few times. The chain couples TRBV5-6 to TRBJ2-3; D is unresolved. Germline-derived CDR1 and CDR2 are SGHDT and YYEEEE. The CDR3 sequence is 14 residues long. V was shortened by 2 bases and J by 1 base, with 8 bases between the two germline ends. The CDR3 protein is CASSFSGGTDTQYF. The CDR3 DNA reads TGTGCCAGCAGCTTCTCGGGTGGCACAGATACGCAGTATTTT.

The CDR3 region is CASSDGQGSFSGANVLTF. Here the CDR3 DNA reads TGCGCCAGCAGCGACGGACAGGGTTCCTTCTCTGGGGCCAACGTCCTGACTTTC. This chain uses TRBV5-1 with TRBJ2-6; 8 bases map to TRBD1. CDR3 length equals 18 residues. The V segment lost 4 bases and the J segment 0 bases; nucleotides outside the gene matches: 9. Germline CDR1 and CDR2: SGHRS and YFSETQ.